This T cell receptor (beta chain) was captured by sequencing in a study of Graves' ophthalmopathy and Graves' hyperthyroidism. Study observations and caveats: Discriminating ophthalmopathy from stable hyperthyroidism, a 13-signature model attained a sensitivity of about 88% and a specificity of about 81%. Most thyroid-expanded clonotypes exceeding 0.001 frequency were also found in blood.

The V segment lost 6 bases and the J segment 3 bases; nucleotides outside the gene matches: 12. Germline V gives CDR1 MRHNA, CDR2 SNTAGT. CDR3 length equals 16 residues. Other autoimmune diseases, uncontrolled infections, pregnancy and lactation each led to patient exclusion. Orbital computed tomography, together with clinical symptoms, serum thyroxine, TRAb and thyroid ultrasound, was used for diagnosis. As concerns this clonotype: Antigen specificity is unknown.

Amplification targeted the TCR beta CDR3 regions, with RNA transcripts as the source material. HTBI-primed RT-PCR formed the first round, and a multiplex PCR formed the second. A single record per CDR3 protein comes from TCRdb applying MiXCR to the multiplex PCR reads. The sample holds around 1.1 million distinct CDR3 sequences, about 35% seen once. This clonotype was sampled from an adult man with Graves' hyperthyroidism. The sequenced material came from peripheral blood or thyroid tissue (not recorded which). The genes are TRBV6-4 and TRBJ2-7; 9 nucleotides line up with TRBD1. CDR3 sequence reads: CASSEPRDRVHYEQYF. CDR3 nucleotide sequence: TGTGCCAGCAGCGAACCCCGGGACAGGGTGCACTACGAGCAGTACTTC.